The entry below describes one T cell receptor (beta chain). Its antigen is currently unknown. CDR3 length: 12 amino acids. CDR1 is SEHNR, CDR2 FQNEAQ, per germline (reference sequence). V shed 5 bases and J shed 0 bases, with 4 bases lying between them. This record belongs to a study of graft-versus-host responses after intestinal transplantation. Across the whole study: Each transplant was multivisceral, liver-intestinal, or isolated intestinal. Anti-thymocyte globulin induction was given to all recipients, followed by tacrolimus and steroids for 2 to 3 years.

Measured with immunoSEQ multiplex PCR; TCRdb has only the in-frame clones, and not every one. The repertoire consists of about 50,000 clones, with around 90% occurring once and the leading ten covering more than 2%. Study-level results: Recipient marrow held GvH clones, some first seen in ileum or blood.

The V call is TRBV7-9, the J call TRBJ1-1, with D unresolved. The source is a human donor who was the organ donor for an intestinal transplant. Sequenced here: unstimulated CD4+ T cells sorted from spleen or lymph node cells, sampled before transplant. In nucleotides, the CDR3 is TGTGCCAGCAGCCTCATGAACACTGAAGCTTTCTTT. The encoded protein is CASSLMNTEAFF.